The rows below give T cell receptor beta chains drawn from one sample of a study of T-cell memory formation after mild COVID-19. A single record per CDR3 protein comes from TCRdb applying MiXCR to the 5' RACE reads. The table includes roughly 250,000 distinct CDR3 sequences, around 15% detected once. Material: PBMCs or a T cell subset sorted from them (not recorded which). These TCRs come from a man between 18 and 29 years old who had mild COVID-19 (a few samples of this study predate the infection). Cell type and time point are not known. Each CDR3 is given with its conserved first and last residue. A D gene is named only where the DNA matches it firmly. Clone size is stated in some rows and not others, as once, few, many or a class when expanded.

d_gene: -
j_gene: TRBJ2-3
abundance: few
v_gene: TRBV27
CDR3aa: CASSLLRGEGTDTQYF
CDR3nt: TGTGCCAGCAGTTTATTAAGGGGTGAGGGCACAGATACGCAGTATTTT

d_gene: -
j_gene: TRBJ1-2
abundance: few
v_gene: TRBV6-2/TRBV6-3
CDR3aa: CASIRPGHGYGYTF
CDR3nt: TGTGCCAGCATTAGACCGGGACACGGCTATGGCTACACCTTC

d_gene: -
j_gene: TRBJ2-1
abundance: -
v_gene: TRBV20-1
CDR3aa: CSARDPAGYEQFF
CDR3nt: TGCAGTGCTAGAGACCCCGCGGGGTATGAGCAGTTCTTC

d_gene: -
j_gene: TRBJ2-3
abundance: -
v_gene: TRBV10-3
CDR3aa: CAISEGPTDTQYF
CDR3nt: TGTGCCATCAGTGAGGGTCCCACAGATACGCAGTATTTT

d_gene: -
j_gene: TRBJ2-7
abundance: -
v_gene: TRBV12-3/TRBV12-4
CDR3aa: CASSSGTPQPQYF
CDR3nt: TGTGCCAGCAGCTCCGGGACACCTCAACCGCAGTACTTC

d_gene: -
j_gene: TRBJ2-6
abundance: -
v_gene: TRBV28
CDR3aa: CASSLPASGANVLTF
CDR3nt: TGTGCCAGCAGTTTACCAGCCTCTGGGGCCAACGTCCTGACTTTC

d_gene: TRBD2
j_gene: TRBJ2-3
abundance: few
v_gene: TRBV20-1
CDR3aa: CSARLAGGTDTQYF
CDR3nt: TGCAGTGCTAGACTAGCGGGGGGCACAGATACGCAGTATTTT

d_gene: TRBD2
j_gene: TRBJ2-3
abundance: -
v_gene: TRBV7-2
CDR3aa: CASSLRSGGAGNTQYF
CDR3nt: TGTGCCAGCAGCTTACGAAGCGGGGGGGCCGGAAATACGCAGTATTTT

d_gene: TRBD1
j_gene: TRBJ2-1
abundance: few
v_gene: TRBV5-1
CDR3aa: CASSQTGNNEQFF
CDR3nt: TGCGCCAGCAGCCAGACAGGGAACAATGAGCAGTTCTTC

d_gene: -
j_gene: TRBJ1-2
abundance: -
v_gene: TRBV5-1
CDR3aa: CASTDLSRNYGYTF
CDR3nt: TGCGCCAGCACCGACCTAAGCAGAAACTATGGCTACACCTTC

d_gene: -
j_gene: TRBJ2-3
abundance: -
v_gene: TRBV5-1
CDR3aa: CASSQPGLGDTQYF
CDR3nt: TGCGCCAGCAGCCAACCGGGTCTTGGGGATACGCAGTATTTT

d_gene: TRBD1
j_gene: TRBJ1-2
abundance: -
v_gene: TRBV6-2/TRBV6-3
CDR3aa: CASSAGQTYGYTF
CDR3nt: TGTGCCAGCAGTGCGGGACAGACCTATGGCTACACCTTC

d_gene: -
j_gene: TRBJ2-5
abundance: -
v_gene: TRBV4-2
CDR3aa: CASSQEYQETQYF
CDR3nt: TGTGCCAGCAGCCAAGAGTATCAAGAGACCCAGTACTTC

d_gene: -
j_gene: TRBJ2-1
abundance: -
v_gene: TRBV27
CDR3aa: CASSSLLATSYNEQFF
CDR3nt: TGTGCCAGCAGTTCACTCCTGGCGACGTCCTACAATGAGCAGTTCTTC

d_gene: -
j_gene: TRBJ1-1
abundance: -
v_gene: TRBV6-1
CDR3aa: CASMTGTLNTEAFF
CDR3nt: TGTGCCAGCATGACCGGGACCTTGAACACTGAAGCTTTCTTT

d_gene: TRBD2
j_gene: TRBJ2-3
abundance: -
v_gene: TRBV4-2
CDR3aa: CASSQDWVGGSDTQYF
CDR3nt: TGTGCCAGCAGCCAAGATTGGGTCGGGGGGTCAGATACGCAGTATTTT

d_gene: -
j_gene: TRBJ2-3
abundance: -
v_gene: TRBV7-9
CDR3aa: CAHSGGWADTQYF
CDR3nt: TGTGCCCATTCCGGGGGCTGGGCAGATACGCAGTATTTT

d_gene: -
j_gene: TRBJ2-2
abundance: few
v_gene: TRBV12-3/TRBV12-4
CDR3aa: CASTPGKVPGELFF
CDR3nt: TGTGCCAGCACCCCAGGGAAGGTCCCCGGGGAGCTGTTTTTT